This TCR beta chain appears in the sequencing data of a study of T-cell reconstitution after alpha-beta-depleted transplantation in children. Germline loops: CDR1 LGHNA, CDR2 YNFKEQ. The CDR3 covers 16 residues. V lost 0 bases and J lost 2, with 13 bases in between. Molecular barcoding with unique molecular identifiers was used for the TCRbeta library. TCRdb redid the calling of the PCR reads with MiXCR, one entry per CDR3 protein. This table holds approximately 400,000 distinct CDR3 sequences, about 11% found once. The chain carries TRBV4-2 and TRBJ1-1; no clear D gene. The source is a human donor who donated a stem cell graft to a child with acute myeloid leukemia. The sample here was PBMCs from the stem cell graft donor, taken from the stem cell graft. The CDR3 sequence: CASSQEARAENTEAFF. In DNA form, the CDR3 reads TGTGCCAGCAGCCAAGAGGCACGGGCAGAAAACACTGAAGCTTTCTTT.